This is a list of T cell receptor beta chains from one sample in a study of T-cell reconstitution after alpha-beta-depleted transplantation in children. From the PCR reads, TCRdb called clonotypes with MiXCR, one entry per CDR3 protein. The sample gives about 540,000 distinct CDR3 sequences, about 18% of which show up once; 2.5% to 4% is in the top ten. This material consisted of PBMCs from the stem cell graft donor, taken from the stem cell graft. These receptors were taken from a human donor who donated a stem cell graft to a child with acute lymphoblastic leukemia. CDR3s include the opening cysteine and the closing phenylalanine or tryptophan. The D gene is left open where the match is weak. Size is omitted from some rows. Given values are once, few, many or a class for expanded clones.

TRBV12-3/TRBV12-4	TRBJ1-1	TRBD1	.	TGTGCCAGCAGTTTGGGACAGCGAGATTTTGAAGCTTTCTTT	CASSLGQRDFEAFF
TRBV6-1	TRBJ1-1	.	.	TGTGCCAGCAGTCCGGGAGGGAAAAACACTGAAGCTTTCTTT	CASSPGGKNTEAFF
TRBV5-5	TRBJ1-5	.	few	TGTGCCAGCAGCTTGGTTGAGATTAATAGCAATCAGCCCCAGCATTTT	CASSLVEINSNQPQHF
TRBV6-1	TRBJ2-7	TRBD1	.	TGTGCCAGCAGCCACAGAGGGGGCGCGTACGAGCAGTACTTC	CASSHRGGAYEQYF
TRBV7-7	TRBJ1-1	TRBD1	.	TGTGCCAGCAGCTTCCGGGACAGGGTAAACACTGAAGCTTTCTTT	CASSFRDRVNTEAFF
TRBV6-5	TRBJ2-7	TRBD2	.	TGTGCCAGCAGTTACGGGAGCGGGAGGAAGTACGAGCAGTACTTC	CASSYGSGRKYEQYF
TRBV7-3	TRBJ2-1	.	few	TGTGCCAGCAGCCTAGCCCCTAGGGGCCTGCAGTTCTTC	CASSLAPRGLQFF
TRBV12-3/TRBV12-4	TRBJ2-3	.	once	TGTGCCGGCAGTTTAGGCGTTATAGATACGCAGTATTTT	CAGSLGVIDTQYF
TRBV5-6	TRBJ2-2	.	.	TGTGCCAGCAGCTTATATGCGAGGGGGAGCACCGGGGAGCTGTTTTTT	CASSLYARGSTGELFF
TRBV5-1	TRBJ1-1	TRBD1	.	TGCGCCAACAGCTTATTAGGAGTGACAGGGGGATCTGAAGCTTTCTTT	CANSLLGVTGGSEAFF
TRBV6-5	TRBJ1-6	.	.	TGTGCCAGCAGTTCGAGGGTAGAGAGGAATTCACCCCTCCACTTT	CASSSRVERNSPLHF
TRBV20-1	TRBJ2-1	.	.	TGCAGTGCCGCTAGCCCCTACAATGAGCAGTTCTTC	CSAASPYNEQFF
TRBV9	TRBJ1-1	TRBD1	few	TGTGCCAGCAGCCCGGGACAGGGAAGGGAAACTGAAGCTTTCTTT	CASSPGQGRETEAFF
TRBV27	TRBJ2-3	TRBD2	once	TGTGCCAGCAGCCGACTAGCGGGAGTAATAGATACGCAGTATTTT	CASSRLAGVIDTQYF
TRBV12-3/TRBV12-4	TRBJ2-7	TRBD1	few	TGTGCCAGCAGTTTGTTTGAGACAGGGGGACGGGAGCAGTACTTC	CASSLFETGGREQYF
TRBV7-9	TRBJ2-2	.	.	TGTGCCAGCAGCGTACACACCGGGGAGCTGTTTTTT	CASSVHTGELFF
TRBV5-1	TRBJ2-5	.	few	TGCGCCAGCAGCTTGCCATATGGGGAAAGGGCAGAGACCCAGTACTTC	CASSLPYGERAETQYF
TRBV9	TRBJ2-3	.	few	TGTGCCAGCAGCGTCCCCGAGGCAGGGGATTTCGCAGATACGCAGTATTTT	CASSVPEAGDFADTQYF
TRBV11-2	TRBJ2-7	TRBD2	few	TGTGCCAGCAGCTTACCAACTAGCGGCACCTACGAGCAGTACTTC	CASSLPTSGTYEQYF
TRBV10-3	TRBJ2-3	.	.	TGTGCCATCCTACTTAGCCCAGATACGCAGTATTTT	CAILLSPDTQYF
TRBV7-3	TRBJ2-5	.	.	TGTGCCAGCAGCTTAACTGTGGGAGAGACCCAGTACTTC	CASSLTVGETQYF
TRBV5-1	TRBJ1-4	.	.	TGCGCCAGCGGGTCCAGGGAAAATGAAAAACTGTTTTTT	CASGSRENEKLFF
TRBV27	TRBJ2-3	TRBD2	few	TGTGCCAGCAGTTTTTCCCCCTTCCTAGCGGAACCCACAGATACGCAGTATTTT	CASSFSPFLAEPTDTQYF